This entry describes one T cell receptor beta chain. The antigen is not known. The data originate from a study of cytomegalovirus exposure and HLA in healthy donors. Study overall: Of the donors genotyped, 398 in all, about 81% fell in the Caucasian-associated ancestry cluster. Notes on the study in general: In a later analysis, HLA-C alleles had the fewest associated TCRs, DRB1 alleles the most. A missense variant in DCLRE1C was later tied to TCR beta V- and J-gene trimming. Researchers counted 180 or so TCR beta chains as cytomegalovirus-associated.

13 Jbeta primers and 60 Vbeta primers were used for the PCR. TCRdb's table, derived via immunoSEQ multiplex PCR, lists solely in-frame clones and lacks some. The sample includes 70,000 to 100,000 clones, 80% seen only once; the top ten take about a third. V lost 7 bases to trimming and J lost 8 bases; unmatched junction nucleotides: 9. Germline-derived CDR1 and CDR2 are SQVTM and ANQGSEA. This CDR3 comprises 12 residues. This sequence joins TRBV29-1 and TRBJ1-2, with 8 bases matching TRBD1. The clonotype was recovered from a man aged 50-59 years in good health and CMV-seropositive. Specimen: PBMCs. The CDR3: CSGQTGESGYTF. The CDR3 DNA reads TGCAGCGGCCAGACAGGGGAAAGCGGCTACACCTTC.